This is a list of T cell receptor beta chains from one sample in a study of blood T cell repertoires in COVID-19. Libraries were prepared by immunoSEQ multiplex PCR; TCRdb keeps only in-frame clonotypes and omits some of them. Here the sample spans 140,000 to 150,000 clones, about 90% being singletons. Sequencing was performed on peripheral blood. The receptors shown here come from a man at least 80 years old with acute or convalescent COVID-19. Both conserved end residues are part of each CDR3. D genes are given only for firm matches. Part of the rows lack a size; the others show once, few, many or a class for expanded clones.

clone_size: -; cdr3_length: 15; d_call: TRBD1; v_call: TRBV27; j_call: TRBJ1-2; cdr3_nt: TGTGCCAGCAGTCCCCAGGGACAGGGAGGGTATGGCTACACCTTC; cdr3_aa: CASSPQGQGGYGYTF
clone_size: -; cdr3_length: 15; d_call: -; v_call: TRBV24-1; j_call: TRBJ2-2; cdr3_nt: TGTGCCACCAGTAATCCAGGGATGAACACCGGGGAGCTGTTTTTT; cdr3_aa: CATSNPGMNTGELFF
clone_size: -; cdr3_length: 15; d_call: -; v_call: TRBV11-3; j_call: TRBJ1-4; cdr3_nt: TGTGCCAGCAGCGGGCCCCGGGGGGAAAATGAAAAACTGTTTTTT; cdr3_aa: CASSGPRGENEKLFF
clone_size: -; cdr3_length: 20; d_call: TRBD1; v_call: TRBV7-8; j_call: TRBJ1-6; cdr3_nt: TGTGCCAGCAGCTCAACCGGGACAGGGAGTCGGTGGCGGTATAATTCACCCCTCCACTTT; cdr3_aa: CASSSTGTGSRWRYNSPLHF
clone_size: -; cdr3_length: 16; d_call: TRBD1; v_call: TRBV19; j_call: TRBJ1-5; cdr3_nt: TGTGCCAGTTCCTGGACAGGGGGAAACAGCAATCAGCCCCAGCATTTT; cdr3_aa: CASSWTGGNSNQPQHF
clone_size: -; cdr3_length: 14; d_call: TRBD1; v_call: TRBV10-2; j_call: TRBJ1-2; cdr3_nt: TGCGCCAGCAGTACAACAGGGGGCGCGTATGGCTACACCTTC; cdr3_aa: CASSTTGGAYGYTF
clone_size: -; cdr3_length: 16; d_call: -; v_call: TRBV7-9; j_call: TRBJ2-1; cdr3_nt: TGTGCCAGCAGCTTAAGTGGAGGGAGCTTCCCCAATGAGCAGTTCTTC; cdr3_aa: CASSLSGGSFPNEQFF
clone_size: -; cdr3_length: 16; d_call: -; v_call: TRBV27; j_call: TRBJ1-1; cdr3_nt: TGTGCCAGCAGTTTTGGGGGGGCGGGAAAGAACACTGAAGCTTTCTTT; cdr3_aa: CASSFGGAGKNTEAFF
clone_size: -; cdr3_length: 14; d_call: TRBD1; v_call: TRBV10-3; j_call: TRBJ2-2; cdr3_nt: TGTGCCATCAGCGGACAGGAGAACACCGGGGAGCTGTTTTTT; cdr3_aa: CAISGQENTGELFF
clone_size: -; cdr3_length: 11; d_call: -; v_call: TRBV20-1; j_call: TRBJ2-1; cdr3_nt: TGCAGTGAACAGCTTAGGGGTGAGCAGTTCTTC; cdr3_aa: CSEQLRGEQFF
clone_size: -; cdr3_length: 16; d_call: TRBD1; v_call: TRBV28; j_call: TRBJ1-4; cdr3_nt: TGTGCCAGCAGGTCCCGGGACAGGGAACGGGATGAAAAACTGTTTTTT; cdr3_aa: CASRSRDRERDEKLFF
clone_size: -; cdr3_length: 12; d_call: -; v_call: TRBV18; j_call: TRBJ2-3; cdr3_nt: TGTGCCAGCTCACCACCGGCTGATACGCAGTATTTT; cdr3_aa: CASSPPADTQYF
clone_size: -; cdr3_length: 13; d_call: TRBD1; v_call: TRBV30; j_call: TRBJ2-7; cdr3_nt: TGTGCCTGGAGTGTGTCAGGGACAGGCGAGCAGTACTTC; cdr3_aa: CAWSVSGTGEQYF
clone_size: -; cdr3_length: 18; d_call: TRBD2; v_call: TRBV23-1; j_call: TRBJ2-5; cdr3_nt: TGCGCCAGCAGTCAATGGGAGAATCTAGCGGGAGTGCAAGAGACCCAGTACTTC; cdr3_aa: CASSQWENLAGVQETQYF
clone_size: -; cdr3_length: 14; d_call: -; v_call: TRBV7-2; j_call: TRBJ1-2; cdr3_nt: TGTGCCAGCAGCTTAACGAAGGGACTCTATGGCTACACCTTC; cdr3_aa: CASSLTKGLYGYTF
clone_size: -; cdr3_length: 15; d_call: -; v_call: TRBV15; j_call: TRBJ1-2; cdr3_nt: TGTGCCACCAGCAGAGATAACAGGGCCATTTCGGGCTACACCTTC; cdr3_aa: CATSRDNRAISGYTF
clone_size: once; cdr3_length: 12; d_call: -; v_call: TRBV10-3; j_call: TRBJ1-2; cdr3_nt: TGTGCCATCAGTGACGGGATATATGGCTACACCTTC; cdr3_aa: CAISDGIYGYTF
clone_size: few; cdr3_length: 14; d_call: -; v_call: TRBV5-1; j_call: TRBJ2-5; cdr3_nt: TGCGCCAGCAGCTTGGCCGCGGGGCGACAGACCCAGTACTTC; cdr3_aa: CASSLAAGRQTQYF
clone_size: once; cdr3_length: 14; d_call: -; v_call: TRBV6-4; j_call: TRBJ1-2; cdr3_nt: TGTGCCAGCAGTGACTCGACCCGGGGAGTGGGCTACACCTTC; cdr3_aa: CASSDSTRGVGYTF
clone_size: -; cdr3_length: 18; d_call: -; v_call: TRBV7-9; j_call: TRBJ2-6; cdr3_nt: TGTGCCACCCAAAGAGCAGGGGCTTTCTTGGGGGGGGCCAACGTCCTGACTTTC; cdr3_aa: CATQRAGAFLGGANVLTF
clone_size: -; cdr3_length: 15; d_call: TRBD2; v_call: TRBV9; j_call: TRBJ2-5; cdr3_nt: TGTGCCAGCAGCGTAGGTGGTAGCGGGACGGAGACCCAGTACTTC; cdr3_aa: CASSVGGSGTETQYF
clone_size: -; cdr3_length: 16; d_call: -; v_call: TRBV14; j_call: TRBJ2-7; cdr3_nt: TGTGCCAGCAGCCAAGATCGGGGCGGGGGCACCTACGAGCAGTACTTC; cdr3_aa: CASSQDRGGGTYEQYF
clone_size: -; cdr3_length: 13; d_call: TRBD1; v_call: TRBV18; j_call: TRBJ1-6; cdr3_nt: TGTGCCAGCTCACCCCGGGACAGTTCACCCCTCCACTTT; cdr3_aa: CASSPRDSSPLHF
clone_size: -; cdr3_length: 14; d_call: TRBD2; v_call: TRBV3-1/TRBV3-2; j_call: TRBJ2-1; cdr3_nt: TGTGCCAGCGGACTAGCGGGAGTCGGCAATGAGCAGTTCTTC; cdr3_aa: CASGLAGVGNEQFF
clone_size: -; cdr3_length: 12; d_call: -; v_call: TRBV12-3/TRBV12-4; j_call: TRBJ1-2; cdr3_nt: TGTGCCAGCATGGGGGGGGGCTATGGCTACACCTTC; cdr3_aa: CASMGGGYGYTF
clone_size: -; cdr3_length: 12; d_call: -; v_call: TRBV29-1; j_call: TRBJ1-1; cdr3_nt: TGCAGCGTCGTGACAGCGAACACTGAAGCTTTCTTT; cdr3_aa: CSVVTANTEAFF
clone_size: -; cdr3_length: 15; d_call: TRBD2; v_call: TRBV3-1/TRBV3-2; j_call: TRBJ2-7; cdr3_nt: TGTGCCAGCAGCCAAGCCGCTAGCGGGAGCTACGAGCAGTACTTC; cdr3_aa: CASSQAASGSYEQYF
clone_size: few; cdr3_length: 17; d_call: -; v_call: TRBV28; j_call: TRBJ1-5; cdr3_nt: TGTGCCAGCAGCCCTGGGGCCCGGACAACAAGCAATCAGCCCCAGCATTTT; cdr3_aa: CASSPGARTTSNQPQHF
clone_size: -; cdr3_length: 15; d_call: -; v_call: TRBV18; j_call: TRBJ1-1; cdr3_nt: TGTGCCAGCTCACCATCGGCGGTCGTGAACACTGAAGCTTTCTTT; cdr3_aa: CASSPSAVVNTEAFF
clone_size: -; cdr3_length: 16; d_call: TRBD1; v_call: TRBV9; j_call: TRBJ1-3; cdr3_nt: TGTGCCAGCAGCGCGCGAGGGACAGGGGTAGGAAACACCATATATTTT; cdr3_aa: CASSARGTGVGNTIYF
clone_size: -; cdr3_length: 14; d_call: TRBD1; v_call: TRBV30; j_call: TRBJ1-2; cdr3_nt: TGTGCCTGGAGTTCCGGACAGGGGGAGCATGGCTACACCTTC; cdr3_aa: CAWSSGQGEHGYTF
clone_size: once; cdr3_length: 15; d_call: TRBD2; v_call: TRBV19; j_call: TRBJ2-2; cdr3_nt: TGTGCCGTGACCCCGGGGGGGGCCAATATCGGGGAGCTGTTTTTT; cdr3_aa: CAVTPGGANIGELFF
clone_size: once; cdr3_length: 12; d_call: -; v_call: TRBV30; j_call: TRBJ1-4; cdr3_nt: TGTGCCTGGGACTTTCCGGCGGGGCCACTGTTTTTT; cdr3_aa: CAWDFPAGPLFF
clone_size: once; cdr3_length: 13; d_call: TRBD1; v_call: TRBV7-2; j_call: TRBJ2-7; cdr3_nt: TGTGCCAGCAGCTTGCAACCGGGACAGGAACCTCTCTTC; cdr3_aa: CASSLQPGQEPLF
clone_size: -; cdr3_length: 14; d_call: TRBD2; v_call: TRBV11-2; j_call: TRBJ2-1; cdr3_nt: TGTGCCAGCAGCTTAGGGACTAGCGGGCTGGAGCAGTTCTTC; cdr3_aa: CASSLGTSGLEQFF
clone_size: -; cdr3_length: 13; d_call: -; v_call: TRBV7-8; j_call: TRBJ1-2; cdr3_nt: TGTGCCAGCAGCTTAGATGGGGGAGGGGGCTACACCTTC; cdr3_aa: CASSLDGGGGYTF
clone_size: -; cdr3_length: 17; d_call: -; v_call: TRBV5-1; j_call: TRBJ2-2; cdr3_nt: TGCGCCAGCAGCTTGGGGCTTGGGACAAGATTAACCGGGGAGCTGTTTTTT; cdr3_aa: CASSLGLGTRLTGELFF
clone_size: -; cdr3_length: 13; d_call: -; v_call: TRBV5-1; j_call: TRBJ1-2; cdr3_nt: TGCGCCAGCAGCCCCGGGGTCAACTATGGCTACACCTTC; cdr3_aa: CASSPGVNYGYTF
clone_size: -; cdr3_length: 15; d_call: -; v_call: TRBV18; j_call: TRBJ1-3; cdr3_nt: TGTGCCAGCTCACCCGGACAGAACTCTGGAAACACCATATATTTT; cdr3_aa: CASSPGQNSGNTIYF
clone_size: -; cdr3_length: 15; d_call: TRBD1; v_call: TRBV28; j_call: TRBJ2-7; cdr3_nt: TGTGCCAGCACTTCCTCTGACAGGGCCAGAAACGAGCAGTACTTC; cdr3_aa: CASTSSDRARNEQYF